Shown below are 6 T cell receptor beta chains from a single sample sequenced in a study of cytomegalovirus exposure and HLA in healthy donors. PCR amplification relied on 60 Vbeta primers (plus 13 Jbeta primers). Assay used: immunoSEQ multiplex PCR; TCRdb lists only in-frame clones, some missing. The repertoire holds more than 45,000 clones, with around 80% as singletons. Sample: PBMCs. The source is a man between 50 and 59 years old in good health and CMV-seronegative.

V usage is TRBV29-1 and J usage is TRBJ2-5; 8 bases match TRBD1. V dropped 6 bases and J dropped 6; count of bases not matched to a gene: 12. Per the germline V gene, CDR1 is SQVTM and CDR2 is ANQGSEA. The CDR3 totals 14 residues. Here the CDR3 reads CSVGEQGGLKTQYF. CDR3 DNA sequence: TGCAGCGTCGGAGAACAGGGGGGTTTAAAGACCCAGTACTTC.

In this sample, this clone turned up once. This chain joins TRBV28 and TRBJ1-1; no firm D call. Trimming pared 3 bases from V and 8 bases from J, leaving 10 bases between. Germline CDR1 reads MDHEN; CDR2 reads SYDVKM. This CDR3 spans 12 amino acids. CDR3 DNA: TGTGCCAGCAGTTTTCTCCCCCGGGAAGCTTTCTTT. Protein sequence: CASSFLPREAFF.

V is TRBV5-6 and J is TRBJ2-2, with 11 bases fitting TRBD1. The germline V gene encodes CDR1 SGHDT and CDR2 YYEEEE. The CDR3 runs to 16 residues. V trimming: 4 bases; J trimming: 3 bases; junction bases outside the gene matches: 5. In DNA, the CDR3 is TGTGCCAGCAGCACCCGGGACAGGGGGTACACCGGGGAGCTGTTTTTT. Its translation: CASSTRDRGYTGELFF. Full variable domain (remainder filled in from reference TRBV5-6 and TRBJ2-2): DAGVTQSPTHLIKTRGQQVTLRCSPKSGHDTVSWYQQALGQGPQFIFQYYEEEERQRGNFPDRFSGHQFPNYSSELNVNALLLGDSALYLCASSTRDRGYTGELFFGEGSRLTVL.

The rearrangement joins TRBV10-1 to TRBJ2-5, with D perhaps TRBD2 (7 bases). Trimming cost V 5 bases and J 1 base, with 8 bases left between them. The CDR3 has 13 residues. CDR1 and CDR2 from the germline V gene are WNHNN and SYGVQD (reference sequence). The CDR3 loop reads CASSRGAQETQYF. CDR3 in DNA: TGCGCCAGCAGTCGGGGGGCCCAAGAGACCCAGTACTTC.

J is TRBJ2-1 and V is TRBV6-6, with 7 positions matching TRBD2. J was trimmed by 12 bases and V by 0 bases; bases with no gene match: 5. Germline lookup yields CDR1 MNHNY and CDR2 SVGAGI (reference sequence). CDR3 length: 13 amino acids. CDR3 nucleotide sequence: TGTGCCAGCAGTTACTCACCGGGGGGTGGGCAGTTCTTC. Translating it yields CASSYSPGGGQFF.

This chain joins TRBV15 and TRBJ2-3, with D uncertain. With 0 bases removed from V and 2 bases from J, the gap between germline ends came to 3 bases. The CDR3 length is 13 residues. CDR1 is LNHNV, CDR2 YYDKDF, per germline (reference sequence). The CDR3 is CATSRDLTDTQYF. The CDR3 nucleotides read TGTGCCACCAGCAGAGATCTCACAGATACGCAGTATTTT. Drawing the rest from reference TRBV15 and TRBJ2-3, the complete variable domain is DAMVIQNPRYQVTQFGKPVTLSCSQTLNHNVMYWYQQKSSQAPKLLFHYYDKDFNNEADTPDNFQSRRPNTSFCFLDIRSPGLGDTAMYLCATSRDLTDTQYFGPGTRLTVL.